This T cell receptor beta chain was sequenced for a study of technical replicates of blood from several donors. This table comes from immunoSEQ multiplex PCR, and its TCRdb copy is limited to in-frame clones, with some not included. The profile shows 70,000 or so clones, approximately 89% of them singletons. The germline CDR1 and CDR2 sequences are SGHTA and FQGNSA. V gave up 5 bases and J gave up 0 bases, with 10 bases separating them. This CDR3 comprises 15 residues. J is TRBJ1-4 and V is TRBV7-2; D is perhaps TRBD1 (5 bases). The material sequenced was PBMCs. The origin of this receptor is a human donor in good health. Some clones in this sample may be carry-over from other donors' samples. DNA for the CDR3: TGTGCCAGCAGCCCCCAGACAGCAACTAATGAAAAACTGTTTTTT. Translation gives CASSPQTATNEKLFF.